The rows below give T cell receptor beta chains drawn from one sample of a study of CD8 T cells in Susac syndrome. TCRdb passed the immunoSEQ multiplex PCR reads through MiXCR, listing each CDR3 protein once. The data contain a few hundred thousand distinct CDR3 sequences, 94% of them singletons. The sequenced sample was CD4+ T cells from PBMCs. Source of these receptors: a human donor with Susac syndrome. Each CDR3 is given with its conserved first and last residue. Fields, in order: V gene, clone size, J gene, D gene, CDR3 protein, CDR3 DNA. D genes are given only for firm matches. Expanded clones are given a class, and other clones once, few, many or no size at all.

v_gene: TRBV7-2
abundance: .
j_gene: TRBJ2-7
d_gene: .
CDR3aa: CASSHSEGEQYF
CDR3nt: TGTGCCAGCAGCCATAGTGAGGGGGAGCAGTACTTC

v_gene: TRBV28
abundance: .
j_gene: TRBJ2-1
d_gene: .
CDR3aa: CASSLIPSYNEQFF
CDR3nt: TGTGCCAGCAGTTTAATACCCTCCTACAATGAGCAGTTCTTC

v_gene: TRBV5-4
abundance: .
j_gene: TRBJ2-1
d_gene: TRBD2
CDR3aa: CASSRPLAGNDNEQFF
CDR3nt: TGTGCCAGCAGCCGTCCTCTAGCGGGGAATGACAATGAGCAGTTCTTC

v_gene: TRBV6-6
abundance: .
j_gene: TRBJ1-3
d_gene: TRBD1
CDR3aa: CASSLGQANSGNTIYF
CDR3nt: TGTGCCAGCAGCCTCGGACAGGCTAACTCTGGAAACACCATATATTTT

v_gene: TRBV12-3/TRBV12-4
abundance: .
j_gene: TRBJ2-5
d_gene: .
CDR3aa: CASSTDTLPKETQYF
CDR3nt: TGTGCCAGCAGTACGGACACACTACCTAAAGAGACCCAGTACTTC

v_gene: TRBV20-1
abundance: .
j_gene: TRBJ2-7
d_gene: TRBD1
CDR3aa: CSARPDRGGPYEQYF
CDR3nt: TGCAGTGCTAGACCCGACAGGGGGGGTCCCTACGAGCAGTACTTC

v_gene: TRBV5-1
abundance: .
j_gene: TRBJ2-7
d_gene: TRBD2
CDR3aa: CASTHGTSGGLSYEQYF
CDR3nt: TGCGCCAGCACCCACGGGACTAGCGGGGGCCTCTCCTACGAGCAGTACTTC

v_gene: TRBV15
abundance: .
j_gene: TRBJ1-6
d_gene: .
CDR3aa: CATSRDREGGVNSPLHF
CDR3nt: TGTGCCACCAGCAGAGATCGCGAAGGGGGTGTAAATTCACCCCTCCACTTT

v_gene: TRBV6-2/TRBV6-3
abundance: once
j_gene: TRBJ2-7
d_gene: .
CDR3aa: CASSYDPTTYEQYF
CDR3nt: TGTGCCAGCAGTTACGACCCGACCACCTACGAGCAGTACTTC

v_gene: TRBV5-4
abundance: .
j_gene: TRBJ1-2
d_gene: TRBD1
CDR3aa: CASRRPGQLYGYTF
CDR3nt: TGTGCCAGCAGGCGTCCGGGACAGCTCTATGGCTACACCTTC

v_gene: TRBV7-2
abundance: .
j_gene: TRBJ1-2
d_gene: .
CDR3aa: CASSLDRAVGYTF
CDR3nt: TGTGCCAGCAGCTTAGATCGGGCAGTGGGCTACACCTTC

v_gene: TRBV12-3/TRBV12-4
abundance: .
j_gene: TRBJ2-2
d_gene: .
CDR3aa: CASSEFGPGELFF
CDR3nt: TGTGCCAGCAGTGAGTTCGGCCCCGGGGAGCTGTTTTTT

v_gene: TRBV29-1
abundance: .
j_gene: TRBJ2-1
d_gene: TRBD1
CDR3aa: CSVGDRVLHEQFF
CDR3nt: TGCAGCGTGGGAGACAGGGTTTTGCATGAGCAGTTCTTC

v_gene: TRBV29-1
abundance: few
j_gene: TRBJ2-7
d_gene: .
CDR3aa: CSVAEGHEQYF
CDR3nt: TGCAGCGTTGCGGAGGGTCACGAGCAGTACTTC

v_gene: TRBV6-2/TRBV6-3
abundance: .
j_gene: TRBJ2-1
d_gene: TRBD2
CDR3aa: CASSYASGGADGEQFF
CDR3nt: TGTGCCAGCAGTTACGCTAGCGGGGGGGCGGATGGTGAGCAGTTCTTC

v_gene: TRBV29-1
abundance: .
j_gene: TRBJ2-4
d_gene: .
CDR3aa: CSVSEGDLIGNIQYF
CDR3nt: TGCAGCGTTTCCGAAGGGGACCTAATTGGAAACATTCAGTACTTC

v_gene: TRBV20-1
abundance: .
j_gene: TRBJ1-6
d_gene: TRBD1
CDR3aa: CSARDRGHNSPLHF
CDR3nt: TGCAGTGCGCGGGACAGGGGGCACAATTCACCCCTCCACTTT

v_gene: TRBV20-1
abundance: .
j_gene: TRBJ2-2
d_gene: .
CDR3aa: CSAREADFTGELFF
CDR3nt: TGCAGTGCTAGAGAGGCGGACTTCACCGGGGAGCTGTTTTTT

v_gene: TRBV7-8
abundance: .
j_gene: TRBJ2-7
d_gene: TRBD1
CDR3aa: CASSLQGTGMAQYF
CDR3nt: TGTGCCAGCAGCTTACAAGGGACAGGTATGGCGCAGTACTTC

v_gene: TRBV2
abundance: .
j_gene: TRBJ2-4
d_gene: TRBD2
CDR3aa: CASSERSGLAGELAKNIQYF
CDR3nt: TGTGCCAGCAGTGAAAGGTCTGGACTAGCGGGGGAACTAGCCAAAAACATTCAGTACTTC

v_gene: TRBV20-1
abundance: .
j_gene: TRBJ1-2
d_gene: TRBD1
CDR3aa: CSAIPGTGNGYTF
CDR3nt: TGCAGTGCTATCCCCGGGACAGGGAATGGCTACACCTTC

v_gene: TRBV7-2
abundance: .
j_gene: TRBJ1-6
d_gene: .
CDR3aa: CASSLVGYNLVTLHF
CDR3nt: TGTGCCAGCAGCTTAGTCGGCTATAACCTCGTGACCCTCCACTTT

v_gene: TRBV3-1
abundance: .
j_gene: TRBJ2-1
d_gene: .
CDR3aa: CASSQVFNNEQFF
CDR3nt: TGTGCCAGCAGCCAAGTTTTCAACAATGAGCAGTTCTTC

v_gene: TRBV5-1
abundance: .
j_gene: TRBJ2-1
d_gene: TRBD1
CDR3aa: CASSMGQNNEQFF
CDR3nt: TGCGCCAGCAGCATGGGACAGAACAATGAGCAGTTCTTC

v_gene: TRBV30
abundance: .
j_gene: TRBJ1-2
d_gene: TRBD1
CDR3aa: CAWYTGGRGYTF
CDR3nt: TGTGCCTGGTATACAGGGGGCCGCGGCTACACCTTC

v_gene: TRBV5-1
abundance: .
j_gene: TRBJ1-1
d_gene: TRBD1
CDR3aa: CASSAGQGENTEAFF
CDR3nt: TGCGCCAGCAGCGCGGGACAGGGGGAGAACACTGAAGCTTTCTTT

v_gene: TRBV19
abundance: .
j_gene: TRBJ1-2
d_gene: TRBD1
CDR3aa: CASRNRGRDYGYTF
CDR3nt: TGTGCCAGTAGGAACAGGGGGCGCGACTATGGCTACACCTTC

v_gene: TRBV29-1
abundance: .
j_gene: TRBJ1-2
d_gene: .
CDR3aa: CSVEASPRDYGYTF
CDR3nt: TGCAGCGTTGAAGCCAGCCCCAGGGACTATGGCTACACCTTC

v_gene: TRBV20-1
abundance: .
j_gene: TRBJ2-5
d_gene: TRBD2
CDR3aa: CSAWGTSLLGAQYF
CDR3nt: TGCAGTGCTTGGGGGACTAGCCTGTTAGGGGCCCAGTACTTC

v_gene: TRBV29-1
abundance: .
j_gene: TRBJ2-7
d_gene: .
CDR3aa: CSVAPGRSAYEQYF
CDR3nt: TGCAGCGTTGCTCCGGGACGGAGTGCCTACGAGCAGTACTTC

v_gene: TRBV7-9
abundance: once
j_gene: TRBJ1-4
d_gene: TRBD1
CDR3aa: CASSSSRTGINEKLFF
CDR3nt: TGTGCCAGCAGCTCCTCTCGGACAGGGATTAATGAAAAACTGTTTTTT

v_gene: TRBV20-1
abundance: .
j_gene: TRBJ1-2
d_gene: .
CDR3aa: CSAATTGVEGYTF
CDR3nt: TGCAGTGCCGCGACAACAGGAGTCGAGGGCTACACCTTC

v_gene: TRBV2
abundance: .
j_gene: TRBJ1-5
d_gene: TRBD1
CDR3aa: CASSEGGQGVQPQHF
CDR3nt: TGTGCCAGCAGTGAAGGGGGACAGGGGGTACAGCCCCAGCATTTT

v_gene: TRBV4-1
abundance: .
j_gene: TRBJ2-5
d_gene: .
CDR3aa: CASSQDSGETQYF
CDR3nt: TGCGCCAGCAGCCAAGATTCCGGGGAGACCCAGTACTTC

v_gene: TRBV30
abundance: .
j_gene: TRBJ2-7
d_gene: .
CDR3aa: CAWSPRGQGGAEQYF
CDR3nt: TGTGCCTGGAGCCCCCGGGGGCAGGGGGGAGCTGAGCAGTACTTC

v_gene: TRBV27
abundance: once
j_gene: TRBJ1-1
d_gene: .
CDR3aa: CASSPRTDGDTEAFF
CDR3nt: TGTGCCAGCAGTCCCCGGACAGATGGGGACACTGAAGCTTTCTTT

v_gene: TRBV30
abundance: once
j_gene: TRBJ2-2
d_gene: TRBD2
CDR3aa: CAWSRLSGGAGTGELFF
CDR3nt: TGTGCCTGGAGTAGACTAAGCGGGGGGGCAGGCACCGGGGAGCTGTTTTTT

v_gene: TRBV28
abundance: once
j_gene: TRBJ2-7
d_gene: .
CDR3aa: CASHPGRGGEQYF
CDR3nt: TGTGCCAGCCACCCTGGCAGGGGAGGCGAGCAGTACTTC

v_gene: TRBV10-3
abundance: .
j_gene: TRBJ1-1
d_gene: .
CDR3aa: CAISTRGGTEAFF
CDR3nt: TGTGCCATCAGTACGAGAGGGGGCACTGAAGCTTTCTTT

v_gene: TRBV30
abundance: .
j_gene: TRBJ1-1
d_gene: .
CDR3aa: CAWSGYDGGEAFF
CDR3nt: TGTGCCTGGAGTGGGTACGATGGGGGCGAAGCTTTCTTT

v_gene: TRBV12-3/TRBV12-4
abundance: .
j_gene: TRBJ2-7
d_gene: .
CDR3aa: CASSLITEISYEQYF
CDR3nt: TGTGCCAGCAGTTTAATTACAGAAATCTCCTACGAGCAGTACTTC